This T cell receptor beta chain came from a study of T cells in Graves' hyperthyroidism and ophthalmopathy. The CDR3 has 11 residues. At least 3 on the Clinical Activity Score was recorded for ophthalmopathy patients, who also had NOSPECS grade at least 4 and duration under 3 months. Of note for this clonotype: Antigen specificity is unknown. Sequence at one end of the junction differs from germline and may be a read error.

From RNA transcripts, TCR beta CDR3 regions were amplified. During a first-round RT-PCR of the TCR CDR3, the HTBI primer set was used. TCRdb called the multiplex PCR reads again in MiXCR, with one record for every CDR3 protein. The table includes about 52,000 distinct CDR3 sequences, around 48% detected once. Overall study findings and caveats: Ophthalmopathy and stable hyperthyroidism were separated by a 13 V-J model.

The sequence derives from a woman aged 45 to 65 with Graves' ophthalmopathy. The sequencing sample was made of blood. V gene TRBV12-3 or TRBV12-4 combines with J gene TRBJ1-2; weak D call: TRBD1 (5 bases). CDR3 in DNA: TGTGCCTGCAGTCTTGGGGCTGACTACACCTTC. Translation gives CACSLGADYTF.